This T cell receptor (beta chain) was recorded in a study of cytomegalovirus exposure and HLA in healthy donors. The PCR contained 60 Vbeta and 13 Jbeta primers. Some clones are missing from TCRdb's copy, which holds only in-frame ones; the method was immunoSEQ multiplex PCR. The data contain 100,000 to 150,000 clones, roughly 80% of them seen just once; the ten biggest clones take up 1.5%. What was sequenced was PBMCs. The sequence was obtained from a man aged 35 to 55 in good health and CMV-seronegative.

CDR3 DNA sequence: TGTGCCAGCAGAGCGAGACAGTTGTACAATGAGCAGTTCTTC. It is translated as CASRARQLYNEQFF. This sequence joins TRBV2 and TRBJ2-1; a weak D match, TRBD1 (5 bases). Germline assignment: CDR1 SNHLY and CDR2 FYNNEI. The CDR3 consists of 14 residues. Between the trimmed V and J ends, which lost 6 bases and 4 bases, there was a span of 13 bases.